Below are 11 T cell receptor beta chains sequenced from a single sample in a study of PD-L1 blockade in urothelial cancer. Specified time point: pretreatment peripheral blood. Generated by immunoSEQ multiplex PCR, the TCRdb table keeps only in-frame clones and is missing some. The sample yields approximately 86,000 clones, approximately 80% seen once. The material sequenced was PBMCs, taken around atezolizumab (anti-PD-L1) treatment. These TCRs come from a man aged 40-49 years with urothelial cancer.

The rearrangement links TRBV28 to TRBJ2-5; 9 bases fit TRBD1. Germline CDR1 is MDHEN and CDR2 is SYDVKM. After removal of 5 bases from V and 3 bases from J, the junction contained 7 bases not matched to a gene. The CDR3 extends over 15 amino acids. CDR3 loop: CASSPRWTGEETQYF. The CDR3 DNA follows: TGTGCCAGCAGTCCGCGCTGGACAGGGGAAGAGACCCAGTACTTC.

CDR3 nucleotide sequence: TGTGCCAGCAGGTCGATGGGTAGCAGCACAGATACGCAGTATTTT. Amino acid sequence: CASRSMGSSTDTQYF. J is TRBJ2-3 and V is TRBV2; no clear D. V lost 6 bases, J lost 0 bases, and 13 bases lay in between. Germline V gene lookup returns CDR1 SNHLY and CDR2 FYNNEI. The CDR3 consists of 15 residues.

This sequence joins TRBV19 and TRBJ2-3; 9 bases are shared with TRBD2. Germline V gene sequence: CDR1 LNHDA, CDR2 SQIVND (reference sequence). CDR3 length equals 17 residues. The J segment lost 4 bases and the V segment lost 6 bases, leaving 14 bases of the junction unmatched. CDR3 region: CASSMAARGGRADTQYF. The CDR3 DNA reads as TGTGCCAGTAGCATGGCCGCGAGGGGCGGGAGGGCAGATACGCAGTATTTT.

The V and J genes are TRBV19 and TRBJ1-1; D ambiguous. CDR3 length: 13 amino acids. V gave up 10 bases and J gave up 1 base, with 13 bases separating them. CDR1 is LNHDA and CDR2 is SQIVND in the germline V gene (reference sequence). The CDR3 loop reads CATMPGGNTEAFF. CDR3 nucleotide sequence: TGTGCCACCATGCCCGGTGGGAACACTGAAGCTTTCTTT.

The chain joins TRBV5-1 to TRBJ2-3; perhaps TRBD2 as D (6 bases). With 0 bases removed from V and 6 bases from J, the gap between germline ends came to 8 bases. Germline lookup yields CDR1 SGHRS and CDR2 YFSETQ. This CDR3 is 13 amino acids long. Here the CDR3 DNA reads TGCGCCAGCAGCTTGGGGGGGGAGGATACGCAGTATTTT. This sequence encodes CASSLGGEDTQYF.

The chain uses TRBV20-1 and TRBJ2-3; possible D gene TRBD1, 5 bases. Between the trimmed V and J ends, which lost 4 bases and 5 bases, there was a span of 7 bases. The CDR3 loop spans 11 amino acids. Per germline, CDR1 DFQATT and CDR2 SNEGSKA (reference sequence). This CDR3 is CSATRVDTQYF. The CDR3 nucleotides are TGCAGTGCTACCAGGGTAGATACGCAGTATTTT.

The chain couples TRBV29-1 to TRBJ2-5; weak D call: TRBD2 (6 bases). CDR1 is SQVTM, CDR2 ANQGSEA, per germline. Trimming shortened V by 3 bases and J by 7 bases, and 9 bases separated the two germline ends. This CDR3 region has 11 residues. The CDR3 nucleotides are TGCAGCGTTGAGGAGGGAGGGACCCAGTACTTC. It yields the protein CSVEEGGTQYF.

The rearrangement links TRBV29-1 to TRBJ2-2, with D possibly being TRBD2 (7 bases). This CDR3 is built from 16 residues. CDR1 is SQVTM and CDR2 is ANQGSEA in the germline V gene. Trimming took 1 base from V and 5 from J, leaving 17 bases between them. The CDR3 reads CSVEGLAEGGTGELFF. In DNA form, the CDR3 reads TGCAGCGTTGAAGGCCTAGCGGAGGGGGGGACCGGGGAGCTGTTTTTT.

The genes are TRBV19 and TRBJ1-2, with D hard to call. The CDR3 spans 13 residues. V was cut by 3 bases and J by 2 bases, with 7 bases left in between. From germline, CDR1 is LNHDA and CDR2 SQIVND (reference sequence). CDR3: CASSMAGNYGYTF. CDR3 sequence (DNA): TGTGCCAGTAGTATGGCCGGGAACTATGGCTACACCTTC.

The chain couples TRBV20-1 to TRBJ2-1; 8 nucleotides agree with TRBD2. With V trimmed by 3 bases and J by 10 bases, 2 bases remained unmatched. CDR1 and CDR2 (germline): DFQATT, SNEGSKA (reference sequence). This CDR3 is built from 11 residues. Here the CDR3 reads CSARREDEQFF. CDR3 coding DNA: TGCAGTGCTAGGCGGGAGGACGAGCAGTTCTTC.

The chain employs TRBV27 and TRBJ2-5, with D perhaps matching TRBD2 (6 bases). V gave up 8 bases and J gave up 0 bases, with 16 bases separating them. The CDR3 has 15 residues. CDR1 and CDR2 from the germline V gene are MNHEY and SMNVEV (reference sequence). CDR3 loop: CASFAGRGYQETQYF. In DNA form, the CDR3 reads TGTGCCAGCTTTGCAGGACGGGGGTACCAAGAGACCCAGTACTTC.